The T cell receptor beta chain described here comes from a study of human thymus T cells. Points from the study as a whole: Repertoires sampled from thymus and blood appeared biased in V and J gene usage.

Data came from immunoSEQ multiplex PCR; TCRdb stores just in-frame clones and leaves some out. Here the sample spans 54,000 or so clones, 85% to 95% being singletons. Half of the eight donors gave about 0.45-1 mL blood during surgery. All available leukocytes, rather than a set cell count, yielded the blood DNA. V gave up 6 bases and J gave up 4 bases; unmatched junction bases: 25. Germline assignment: CDR1 LGHNT and CDR2 FRNRAP. The CDR3 has 21 amino acids. This clone occurred once. Its antigen is still unknown. The sequenced material came from blood. The receptor was derived from a boy under two years old with a congenital heart defect but otherwise immunologically healthy. The V and J genes are TRBV12-5 and TRBJ2-1, with 9 bases lining up with TRBD2. CDR3 nucleotides: TGTGCTAGTGGCCGGCCCACCGGGACTAGCTATGGGGTTCGACCTTACAATGAGCAGTTCTTC. Its protein is CASGRPTGTSYGVRPYNEQFF. Based on the CDR3 plus reference TRBV12-5 and TRBJ2-1, the full variable domain is DARVTQTPRHKVTEMGQEVTMRCQPILGHNTVFWYRQTMMQGLELLAYFRNRAPLDDSGMPKDRFSAEMPDATLATLKIQPSEPRDSAVYFCASGRPTGTSYGVRPYNEQFFGPGTRLTVL.